Given below is one T cell receptor (beta chain) in context. Antigen: not known. TCRdb keeps only in-frame clones here, not all; method: immunoSEQ multiplex PCR. Of roughly 6,500 clones in the sample, about nine tenths are singletons; the top ten hold more than 6.5%. CDR1 MNHEY and CDR2 SVGAGI come from the germline V gene. The trim removed 5 bases at V and 6 bases at J, leaving 4 bases unmatched. This CDR3 comprises 15 residues. Samples: about 28 days before transplant, then days 30, 100 and 180 after. This specimen comes from a study of T cell clonotyping in hematopoietic cell transplantation. Study results and limitations: Higher Inverse Simpson Index values in graft donor and pretransplant recipient predicted broader posttransplant TCR diversity. Few recipient clonotypes overlapped donors; over 95% were de novo at given depth. Recipient TCR diversity dropped after transplant; expanded clonotypes rose from day 30 to 180.

The chain recombines TRBV6-5 with TRBJ2-1; 13 nucleotides line up with TRBD2. The TCR was taken from a male patient aged 40-50 years who had an allogeneic stem cell transplant from an unrelated donor, so the T cells may come from the graft donor. Some clones in this sample may be carry-over from other donors' samples. Here the sequenced sample was peripheral blood mononuclear cells, taken 100 days after allogeneic stem cell transplant. The CDR3 region is CASSTSGGAGNEQFF. For the CDR3, the DNA is TGTGCCAGCAGTACTAGCGGGGGGGCTGGCAATGAGCAGTTCTTC.